This TCR beta chain comes out of a study of blood T cells in healthy people across ages. Germline CDR1 and CDR2: SGHRS and YFSETQ. This CDR3 is built from 13 residues. Study-level findings and limits: Without sorted subsets, naive and antigen-experienced compartments could not be conclusively compared. Strongly correlated with naive T cell percentage was TCR beta diversity. It was held that the diversity estimates obtained from one million T cells were underestimates.

For the second PCR, which ran for roughly 7 to 11 cycles, a sample-barcoded 5' primer and a J-beta primer mix were used. Every cDNA was tagged by a template-switch adaptor with 12 random nucleotides. MiXCR was run by TCRdb on the 5' RACE reads, yielding one entry per CDR3 protein. The repertoire has around 1.7 million distinct CDR3 sequences, roughly 30% of them found once; the top ten carry over 7%. This clonotype has a handful of counts. Its matching antigen is unknown. The junction and the germline gene differ at one end; a read error may be behind it. This chain connects TRBV5-1 to TRBJ1-2; TRBD1 matches 9 bases. The TCR originated in a woman aged 25 to 39 in good health. Sequencing used blood. The CDR3 DNA is TGCGCCGGCAGCTTGGGACAGGGAAATGGCTACACCTTC. This translates into CAGSLGQGNGYTF.